These T cell receptor beta chains were read from a single sample in a study of T cells in narcolepsy. Sequenced by immunoSEQ multiplex PCR; TCRdb stores in-frame clones only, minus some. The sample carries roughly 17,000 clones, 72% recorded once. The sequencing input was CD45RA- memory CD8+ T cells from PBMCs. The source of these receptors is a human donor with narcolepsy. The CDR3 runs from the conserved cysteine through the conserved F or W. The order of the fields is J gene, V gene, CDR3 protein.

J: TRBJ2-2; V: TRBV19; CDR3: CASSLNTGELFF
J: TRBJ2-3; V: TRBV5-6; CDR3: CASSQGQSTDTQYF
J: TRBJ2-4; V: TRBV4-1; CDR3: CASSQDWPGDIQYF
J: TRBJ1-6; V: TRBV7-6; CDR3: CASSLRPRSPLHF
J: TRBJ1-4; V: TRBV6-5; CDR3: CASGEKLFF
J: TRBJ2-7; V: TRBV6-6; CDR3: CASSIGGSEQYF
J: TRBJ2-1; V: TRBV27; CDR3: CASSLDPGAIYNEQFF
J: TRBJ2-3; V: TRBV9; CDR3: CASSVVSTDTQYF
J: TRBJ1-5; V: TRBV7-6; CDR3: CASSLRLDRDNQPQHF
J: TRBJ2-1; V: TRBV7-9; CDR3: CASSLDSGGWNEQFF
J: TRBJ1-2; V: TRBV25-1; CDR3: CASSPGHSYGYTF
J: TRBJ1-5; V: TRBV2; CDR3: CASGQQGPLQPQHF
J: TRBJ2-7; V: TRBV4-1; CDR3: CASSQDSLAGGHFYEQYF
J: TRBJ2-1; V: TRBV9; CDR3: CASSVDVSYNEQFF
J: TRBJ2-7; V: TRBV5-5; CDR3: CASSFGAANPYEQYF
J: TRBJ2-6; V: TRBV8-2; CDR3: CGIGKKITQSRANVLTF
J: TRBJ2-7; V: TRBV13; CDR3: CTSSLGSEQYF
J: TRBJ2-5; V: TRBV5-3; CDR3: CARSKGTSGSRRLLVGLETQYF
J: TRBJ2-1; V: TRBV6-4; CDR3: CASSDFDNNEQFF
J: TRBJ2-7; V: TRBV5-6; CDR3: CASSLRGEDEQYF
J: TRBJ2-7; V: TRBV4-1; CDR3: CASSQGDSPSYEQYF
J: TRBJ2-7; V: TRBV27; CDR3: CASSSHRGEQYF
J: TRBJ1-5; V: TRBV27; CDR3: CASRKTGYSNQPQHF
J: TRBJ1-2; V: TRBV27; CDR3: CASSLLQGPRWGYTF
J: TRBJ1-2; V: TRBV7-6; CDR3: CASSLDDSGNYYGYTF
J: TRBJ1-3; V: TRBV28; CDR3: CASSLERTLNTIYF
J: TRBJ2-5; V: TRBV7-6; CDR3: CASSLYDLAGGAETQYF
J: TRBJ1-1; V: TRBV5-1; CDR3: CASSPTGSTEAFF
J: TRBJ2-5; V: TRBV2; CDR3: CASSESVETSVRGETQYF